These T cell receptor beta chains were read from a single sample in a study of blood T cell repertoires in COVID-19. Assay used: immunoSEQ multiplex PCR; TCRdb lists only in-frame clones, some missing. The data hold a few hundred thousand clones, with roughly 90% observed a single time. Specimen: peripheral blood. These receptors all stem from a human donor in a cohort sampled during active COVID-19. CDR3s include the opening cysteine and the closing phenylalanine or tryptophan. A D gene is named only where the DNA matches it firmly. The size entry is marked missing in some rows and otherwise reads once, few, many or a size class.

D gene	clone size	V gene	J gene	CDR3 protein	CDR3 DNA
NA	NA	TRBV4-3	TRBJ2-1	CASSQVSGEQFF	TGCGCCAGCAGCCAAGTCAGCGGTGAGCAGTTCTTC
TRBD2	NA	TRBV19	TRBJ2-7	CASSIASTSGRYEQYF	TGTGCCAGTAGTATAGCCTCGACTAGCGGGAGATATGAGCAGTACTTC
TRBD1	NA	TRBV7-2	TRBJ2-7	CASSLAVLRDRGPEQYF	TGTGCCAGCAGCTTAGCGGTCCTGCGGGACAGGGGCCCCGAGCAGTACTTC
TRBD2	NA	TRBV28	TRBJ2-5	CASTGTSGQETQYF	TGTGCCAGCACCGGGACTAGCGGCCAAGAGACCCAGTACTTC
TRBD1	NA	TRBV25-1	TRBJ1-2	CASSEGDRGGRDGYTF	TGTGCCAGCAGTGAAGGAGACCGAGGGGGCCGTGATGGCTACACCTTC
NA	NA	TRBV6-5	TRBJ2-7	CATNRGYEQYF	TGTGCCACCAATAGGGGCTACGAGCAGTACTTC
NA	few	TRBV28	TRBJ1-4	CAVAAGATNEKLFF	TGTGCTGTAGCTGCGGGAGCAACTAATGAAAAACTGTTTTTT
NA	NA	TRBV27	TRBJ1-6	CASSRDFASSYNSPLHF	TGTGCCAGCAGCCGGGACTTTGCAAGCTCCTATAATTCACCCCTCCACTTT
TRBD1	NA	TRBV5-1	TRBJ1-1	CASSLGGTGGTEAFF	TGCGCCAGCAGCCTGGGTGGGACAGGGGGCACTGAAGCTTTCTTT
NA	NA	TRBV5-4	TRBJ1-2	CASSSRLLVYGYTF	TGTGCCAGCAGCTCGAGACTGTTGGTCTATGGCTACACCTTC
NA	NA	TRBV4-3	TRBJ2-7	CASSREIVYEQYF	TGCGCCAGCAGTCGGGAGATTGTCTACGAGCAGTACTTC
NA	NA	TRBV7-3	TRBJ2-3	CASSLTFERAAYTQYF	TGTGCCAGCAGCTTAACGTTTGAGCGGGCCGCTTATACGCAGTATTTT
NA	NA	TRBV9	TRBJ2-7	CASSVATRRQGSYEQYF	TGTGCCAGCAGCGTAGCTACAAGGAGGCAGGGGTCCTACGAGCAGTACTTC
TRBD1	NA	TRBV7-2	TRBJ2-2	CASSTGQGGGGELFF	TGTGCCAGCAGTACGGGACAGGGTGGCGGCGGGGAGCTGTTTTTT
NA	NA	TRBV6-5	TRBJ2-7	CASSYGGAGAYEQYF	TGTGCCAGCAGTTACGGTGGGGCAGGCGCCTACGAGCAGTACTTC
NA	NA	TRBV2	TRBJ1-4	CASSSVNEKLFF	TGTGCCAGCAGTTCGGTAAATGAAAAACTGTTTTTT
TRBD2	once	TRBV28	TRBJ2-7	CAGGLAGRAGEQYF	TGTGCCGGAGGACTAGCGGGAAGAGCGGGCGAGCAGTACTTC
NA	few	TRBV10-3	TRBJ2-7	CASSRDYEQYF	TGTGCCAGCAGCAGGGACTACGAGCAGTACTTC
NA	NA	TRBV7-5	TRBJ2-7	CVRSLRREVRYEQYF	TGTGTCAGAAGCTTAAGGCGGGAGGTTCGCTACGAGCAGTACTTC
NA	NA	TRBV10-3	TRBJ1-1	CAISERAGITEAFF	TGTGCCATCAGTGAAAGGGCAGGGATCACTGAAGCTTTCTTT
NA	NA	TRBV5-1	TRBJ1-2	CASSSNQNYGYTF	TGCGCCAGCAGCTCCAACCAGAACTATGGCTACACCTTC
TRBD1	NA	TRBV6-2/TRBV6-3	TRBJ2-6	CASSYGTAYTLSGANVLTF	TGTGCCAGCAGTTATGGGACAGCCTATACCCTCTCTGGGGCCAACGTCCTGACTTTC
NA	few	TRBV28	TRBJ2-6	CASSLDRGSGANVLTF	TGTGCCAGCAGTCTAGACCGCGGCTCTGGGGCCAACGTCCTGACTTTC
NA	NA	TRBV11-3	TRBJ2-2	CASSLGGRMTGELFF	TGTGCCAGCAGCTTGGGGGGGCGAATGACCGGGGAGCTGTTTTTT
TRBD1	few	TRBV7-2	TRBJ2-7	CASSLAIGQGPYEQYF	TGTGCCAGCAGCTTAGCTATAGGACAGGGCCCCTACGAGCAGTACTTC
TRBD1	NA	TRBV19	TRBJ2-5	CASSTLRGRRETQYF	TGTGCCAGTAGTACTCTCAGGGGGCGCCGGGAGACCCAGTACTTC
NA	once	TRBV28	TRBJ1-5	CASSFGQPQHF	TGTGCCAGCAGTTTCGGGCAGCCCCAGCATTTT
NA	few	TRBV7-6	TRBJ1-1	CASSTKGGGTEAFF	TGTGCCAGCAGCACCAAAGGGGGTGGCACTGAAGCTTTCTTT
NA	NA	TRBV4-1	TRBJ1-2	CASSQDTPRVSYGYTF	TGCGCCAGCAGCCAAGATACACCTCGGGTCTCTTATGGCTACACCTTC
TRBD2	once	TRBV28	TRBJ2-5	CASSFEREIETQYF	TGTGCCAGCAGTTTCGAGCGGGAGATAGAGACCCAGTACTTC